These 20 T cell receptor beta chains came from one sample sequenced in a study of CD8+CD57+ T cells in acquired aplastic anemia. The use of genomic DNA as template underpinned the TCR beta VDJ and CDR3 profiling. MiXCR, applied by TCRdb to the reads, yields one record per CDR3 protein. The data show about 210,000 distinct CDR3 sequences, with over 60% seen just once and over 25% held by the top ten. The sample comprised sorted CD4+, CD8+, or CD8+CD57+ T cells (not recorded which) from PBMCs. The receptors come from a human donor in good health.

This sequence joins TRBV20-1 and TRBJ2-5; 8 bases match TRBD2. The V segment lost 5 bases and the J segment 1 base; nucleotides outside the gene matches: 6. The length of the CDR3 is 14 residues. Germline-derived CDR1 and CDR2 are DFQATT and SNEGSKA (reference sequence). CDR3 DNA: TGCAGTGCTGGGTATAGCGGGACCCAAGAGACCCAGTACTTC. Protein product: CSAGYSGTQETQYF.

This clonotype was detected many times. The V gene is TRBV4-1, the J gene TRBJ1-5; TRBD1 might be the D (5 bases). V was cut by 1 base and J by 3 bases, with 7 bases left in between. The CDR3 is 14 residues long. Germline values: CDR1 MGHRA, CDR2 YSYEKL. The CDR3 loop is CASSQAGNNQPQHF. The CDR3 nucleotides read TGCGCCAGCAGCCAAGCAGGGAACAATCAGCCCCAGCATTTT.

This clonotype was recorded many times. The rearrangement joins TRBV20-1 to TRBJ1-3, with TRBD1 as a possible D gene (5 bases). CDR3 length: 20 amino acids. V gave up 3 bases and J gave up 0 bases, with 27 bases separating them. Germline CDR1 is DFQATT and CDR2 is SNEGSKA (reference sequence). CDR3 coding DNA: TGCAGTGCTAGCAGCCTCATCCGAGACAGCGATATCTTCTCTGGAAACACCATATATTTT. The encoded protein is CSASSLIRDSDIFSGNTIYF.

The chain joins TRBV19 to TRBJ2-7; 9 bases are shared with TRBD2. The trim removed 3 bases at V and 2 bases at J, leaving 5 bases unmatched. Germline V lookup: CDR1 LNHDA, CDR2 SQIVND (reference sequence). This CDR3 is built from 15 residues. CDR3 sequence (DNA): TGTGCCAGTAGTATGACGGCGGGGGGGCCCTACGAGCAGTACTTC. Translation: CASSMTAGGPYEQYF.

This rearrangement joins TRBV7-9 to TRBJ1-3; 7 bases align to TRBD1. The junction had 6 bases not matched to a gene; V was cut back by 6 bases and J by 1 base. The CDR3 runs 15 residues. CDR1 is SEHNR, CDR2 FQNEAQ, per germline (reference sequence). CDR3: CASSWDSRSGNTIYF. The CDR3 DNA sequence: TGTGCCAGCAGTTGGGACAGCAGATCTGGAAACACCATATATTTT.

The chain recombines TRBV6-5 with TRBJ2-1; 7 bases match TRBD2. The CDR3 contains 12 residues. The germline gives CDR1 MNHEY, CDR2 SVGAGI. Trimming cost V 0 bases and J 10 bases; bases outside gene matches: 0. CDR3 coding DNA: TGTGCCAGCAGTTACTCGCGGGAGGAGCAGTTCTTC. It yields the protein CASSYSREEQFF.

The chain links TRBV4-1 to TRBJ2-3; D is unclear. CDR1 and CDR2 (germline): MGHRA, YSYEKL. V was clipped by 0 bases and J by 4 bases, with 8 bases between them. The CDR3 runs to 14 residues. DNA for the CDR3: TGCGCCAGCAGCCAAGAAAGTCGGGCAGATACGCAGTATTTT. Protein sequence: CASSQESRADTQYF.

The chain joins TRBV7-2 to TRBJ1-5, with 11 nucleotides matching TRBD1. Losses at the gene ends were 5 bases for V and 0 bases for J; bases not matched to a gene: 9. The CDR3 spans 18 residues. Germline V CDR1 and CDR2: SGHTA, FQGNSA. Here the CDR3 DNA reads TGTGCCAGCAGCCCCAGGGACAGGGGGATACTTAGCAATCAGCCCCAGCATTTT. Translated: CASSPRDRGILSNQPQHF.

This chain joins TRBV20-1 and TRBJ2-7; 10 nucleotides match TRBD1. Germline loops: CDR1 DFQATT, CDR2 SNEGSKA (reference sequence). This CDR3 has 14 amino acids. The J segment lost 5 bases and the V segment lost 2 bases, leaving 6 bases of the junction unmatched. The CDR3 sequence is CSARRSTGGNEQYF. The CDR3 nucleotides read TGCAGTGCTAGACGGTCGACAGGGGGCAACGAGCAGTACTTC.

The sample holds many counts of this clonotype. The rearrangement uses TRBV5-8 and TRBJ1-1; 10 bases agree with TRBD1. Looked up from germline, CDR1 is SGHTS and CDR2 is YDEGEE. The CDR3 has 16 residues. The J segment lost 0 bases and the V segment lost 5 bases, leaving 7 bases of the junction unmatched. The CDR3 DNA follows: TGTGCCAGCAGGGGCGGACAGGGGGGATTGAACACTGAAGCTTTCTTT. Translating it yields CASRGGQGGLNTEAFF.

The gene calls are TRBV5-1 and TRBJ2-5; 9 bases agree with TRBD1. This CDR3 has 14 residues. From germline, CDR1 is SGHRS and CDR2 YFSETQ. V lost 4 bases, J lost 5 bases, and 6 bases stayed unmatched. The CDR3: CASSPSGTGETQYF. CDR3 DNA sequence: TGCGCCAGCAGCCCCTCCGGGACAGGGGAGACCCAGTACTTC.

The genes are TRBV4-1 and TRBJ1-3; D remains unclear. Germline-derived CDR1 and CDR2 are MGHRA and YSYEKL. This CDR3 region has 15 residues. V shed 0 bases and J shed 1 base, with 7 bases lying between them. The DNA of the CDR3 is TGCGCCAGCAGCCAAGATTTAGGGTCTGGAAACACCATATATTTT. Translating it yields CASSQDLGSGNTIYF.

A remark on this clonotype: One end of the junction varies from germline; a read error may be responsible. This sequence joins TRBV5-6 and TRBJ1-4, with TRBD1 matching 8 bases. Looked up from germline, CDR1 is SGHDT and CDR2 is YYEEEE. The CDR3 length is 12 residues. The CDR3 DNA sequence: TGTGCCAGCAGCTTTGTAACAGGGGGACTGATTTTT. It is translated as CASSFVTGGLIF.

The chain is built from TRBV15 and TRBJ2-3; no reliable D call. Per germline, CDR1 LNHNV and CDR2 YYDKDF (reference sequence). The germline V and J ends were trimmed by 1 base and 0 bases, with 8 bases remaining between them. The CDR3 has 15 amino acids. CDR3: CATSRGGISTDTQYF. CDR3 coding DNA: TGTGCCACCAGCAGAGGGGGAATCAGCACAGATACGCAGTATTTT.

Comment on this clonotype: Just one base apart from a much larger clone, this may be a read error. This chain joins TRBV3-2 and TRBJ1-5. TRBV3-2 is a pseudogene segment. CDR3 size: 17 residues. CDR3 DNA sequence: TGTGCCAGGGATTCGGACGGCGGACGGCCTAGCAATCAGCCCCAGCATTTT. Translation gives CARDSDGGRPSNQPQHF.

The V gene is TRBV7-9, the J gene TRBJ1-5; tentative D call: TRBD1 (5 bases). The CDR3 is 14 amino acids. Trimming stripped 5 bases from V and 12 bases from J, with 20 bases between. Germline V gene lookup returns CDR1 SEHNR and CDR2 FQNEAQ (reference sequence). CDR3 nucleotide sequence: TGTGCCAGCAGCGCCCGGGACCCCAGACAGATCCAGCATTTT. Translation: CASSARDPRQIQHF.

This clonotype was observed at least ten times. The V and J genes are TRBV27 and TRBJ2-7; D might be TRBD1 (7 bases). Germline CDR1 is MNHEY and CDR2 is SMNVEV (reference sequence). This CDR3 is 15 amino acids long. V was clipped by 6 bases and J by 3 bases, with 18 bases between them. The CDR3 loop is CASRTGGGGYYEQYF. The CDR3 DNA sequence: TGTGCCAGCAGGACTGGAGGGGGCGGATACTACGAGCAGTACTTC.

The chain uses TRBV19 and TRBJ1-5; no firm D call. This CDR3 comprises 14 residues. The germline gives CDR1 LNHDA, CDR2 SQIVND (reference sequence). V lost 5 bases and J 1 base, leaving 9 bases between the germline ends. This chain's CDR3 is CASSFYSSNQPQHF. CDR3 sequence (DNA): TGTGCCAGTAGTTTTTATAGCAGCAATCAGCCCCAGCATTTT.

The chain carries TRBV5-1 and TRBJ2-3; TRBD2 matches at 14 bases. The CDR3 has 18 amino acids. V lost 4 bases and J lost 0; bases outside the gene matches: 7. Germline CDR1 is SGHRS and CDR2 is YFSETQ. The CDR3 DNA is TGCGCCAGCAGCCAAGGACTAGCGGGAGGTGTTAGCACAGATACGCAGTATTTT. Its protein is CASSQGLAGGVSTDTQYF.

V is TRBV7-9 and J is TRBJ2-3; 14 nucleotides match TRBD2. Germline-derived CDR1 and CDR2 are SEHNR and FQNEAQ (reference sequence). The J segment lost 4 bases and the V segment lost 3 bases, leaving 3 bases of the junction unmatched. The CDR3 spans 16 residues. CDR3 residues: CASSLGLAGESDTQYF. CDR3 DNA: TGTGCCAGCAGCTTGGGACTAGCGGGAGAATCAGATACGCAGTATTTT.